This entry concerns a single TCR beta chain. This record comes from a study of blood T cell repertoires in COVID-19. Study at large: PBMCs, B-cell-depleted T cells, or T cells provided the cDNA or gDNA that made up the material.

Germline CDR1 SQVTM, CDR2 ANQGSEA. The CDR3 length is 13 residues. V shed 7 bases and J shed 5 bases, with 16 bases lying between them. Per the original data handling: Reference gene primer amplification gave estimated nucleated cell counts. Some clones are missing from TCRdb's copy, which holds only in-frame ones; the method was immunoSEQ multiplex PCR. That table gives V, J and clone size, and the DNA gave D and trimming. The data hold around 94,000 clones, with around four fifths observed a single time. The source is a man aged 50 to 59 with acute or convalescent COVID-19. The chain carries TRBV29-1 and TRBJ2-3; maybe TRBD1 (5 bases). Sequencing was done on a sample of peripheral blood. The DNA of the CDR3 is TGCAGCGCCCCCGTGGCAGGGCTAGATACGCAGTATTTT. The encoded protein is CSAPVAGLDTQYF.